This T cell receptor (beta chain) was observed in a study of T cell repertoires in cytomegalovirus infection. Overall study: TCR beta signatures that were public indicated CMV infection and matching HLA type.

TCRdb passed the reads through MiXCR, listing each CDR3 protein once. The data contain about 740,000 distinct CDR3 sequences, under 40% of them singletons. Comment on this clonotype: Its antigen remains unknown.

The study, taken as a whole, reports: Frequencies of public TCR beta families were cumulated, and this identified carriers of CMV plus the relevant HLA. CMV-specific TCR beta clonotypes restricted by HLA-C dominated the ex vivo response.

The receptor comes from a human donor in good health (CMV status not recorded). Some clones in this sample may be carry-over from other donors' samples. The material sequenced was PBMCs.

CDR3 in DNA: TGTGCCAGCAGTTTAGCGGGGGTCTCTGGGGCCAACGTCCTGACTTTC. Encoded protein: CASSLAGVSGANVLTF. This sequence joins TRBV12-3 or TRBV12-4 and TRBJ2-6; D might be TRBD1 or TRBD2, each matching 5 bases. The V gene lost 0 bases and the J gene lost 0 bases, with 6 bases spanning the gap. The CDR3 is 16 amino acids.